Given below is one T cell receptor beta chain in context. TCRdb ran MiXCR on the RT-PCR reads and lists one entry per CDR3 protein. The sample comprises about 680,000 distinct CDR3 sequences, approximately 15% of which are singletons, and 3.6% rests with the top ten. The CDR3 consists of 16 residues. Looked up from germline, CDR1 is SGHRS and CDR2 is YFSETQ. J lost 2 bases, V lost 0 bases, and 6 bases had no gene match. The chain joins TRBV5-1 to TRBJ2-3, with 7 bases matching TRBD1. What was sequenced was memory CD4+ T cells from blood. The receptor was isolated from a female donor in good health, serving as a healthy control. The CDR3 loop is CASSLGRTGPTDTQYF. The CDR3 DNA reads as TGCGCCAGCAGCTTGGGGAGGACAGGACCCACAGATACGCAGTATTTT.